This T cell receptor beta chain derives from a study of blood T cell repertoires in COVID-19. Germline V lookup: CDR1 SNHLY, CDR2 FYNNEI. This CDR3 region has 13 residues. V was cut by 4 bases and J by 7 bases, with 11 bases left in between. Methods used by the authors: Nucleated cell counts were estimated from reference gene primer amplification. TCRdb keeps only in-frame clones here, not all; method: immunoSEQ multiplex PCR. For V, J and clone size, that table is used; D and trimming come from the DNA. The repertoire holds about 190,000 clones, 88% seen once, with approximately 4.5% in the top ten. The chain couples TRBV2 to TRBJ1-5; D not resolved. Material: peripheral blood. This receptor was identified in a human donor in a cohort sampled during active COVID-19. This CDR3 reads CASSGTHGQPQHF. The CDR3 region has the DNA TGTGCCAGCAGTGGGACTCACGGACAGCCCCAGCATTTT.